This entry lists 31 T cell receptor beta chains sequenced from one sample in a study of regulatory T cells in long-lasting Graves disease. Specified time point: persistent/refractory GD, antithyroid drugs over 5 years with positive TRAb. The TCR library was prepared using RNA isolated from PBMCs. Arm-PCR of CDR3 regions with iRepertoire HTBI primers generated TCR beta libraries. TCRdb redid the calling of the multiplex PCR reads with MiXCR, one entry per CDR3 protein. The sample includes about 470,000 distinct CDR3 sequences, roughly 21% of them seen just once. The sample consisted of peripheral blood mononuclear cells (PBMCs), taken when the disease was refractory, from a patient treated with antithyroid drugs. These receptors all come from a female donor with Graves disease.

This clonotype was observed at least ten times. V usage is TRBV20-1 and J usage is TRBJ1-1, with D uncertain. V gave up 6 bases and J gave up 1 base, with 6 bases separating them. The V gene's germline CDR1 is DFQATT and CDR2 SNEGSKA (reference sequence). The CDR3 extends over 11 amino acids. The CDR3 nucleotides are TGCAGTGCCAGACGGAACACTGAAGCTTTCTTT. The encoded protein is CSARRNTEAFF.

This clonotype was recorded at least ten times. V usage is TRBV29-1 and J usage is TRBJ2-7, with 8 bases matching TRBD1. The CDR3 spans 13 residues. CDR1 and CDR2 (germline): SQVTM, ANQGSEA. J was trimmed by 4 bases and V by 3 bases; bases with no gene match: 5. The CDR3 is CSVDTGQGYEQYF. The CDR3 DNA reads TGCAGCGTTGACACTGGACAGGGATACGAGCAGTACTTC.

This clonotype showed up many times. The V and J genes are TRBV28 and TRBJ1-4, with 12 bases matching TRBD1. The CDR3 consists of 14 residues. Germline CDR1 MDHEN, CDR2 SYDVKM. J gave up 7 bases and V 4 bases, and 1 base lay outside the gene matches. The CDR3 region has the DNA TGTGCCAGCAGTTCGGGACAGGGGGCTGAAAAACTGTTTTTT. Amino acids: CASSSGQGAEKLFF. Using reference TRBV28 and TRBJ1-4 for the parts outside the CDR3, the full variable domain is DVKVTQSSRYLVKRTGEKVFLECVQDMDHENMFWYRQDPGLGLRLIYFSYDVKMKEKGDIPEGYSVSREKKERFSLILESASTNQTSMYLCASSSGQGAEKLFFGSGTQLSVL.

V usage is TRBV14 and J usage is TRBJ1-5; the match to TRBD1 covers 8 bases. The CDR3 consists of 16 residues. Per the germline V gene, CDR1 is SGHDN and CDR2 is FVKESK. The ends lost 3 bases at V and 2 bases at J; junction bases unmatched: 6. The CDR3 here is CASSHDRGWCNQPQHF. The CDR3 coding sequence is TGTGCCAGCAGCCACGACAGGGGATGGTGCAATCAGCCCCAGCATTTT.

This clonotype was seen repeatedly, ten times or more. The gene calls are TRBV12-3 or TRBV12-4 and TRBJ2-1, with 7 bases matching TRBD1. The ends lost 5 bases at V and 6 bases at J; junction bases unmatched: 7. The CDR3 spans 14 residues. The CDR3 loop is CASSLNRGPNEQFF. The CDR3 DNA is TGTGCCAGCAGTCTAAACAGGGGTCCCAATGAGCAGTTCTTC.

This clonotype turned up a few times. V gene TRBV11-2 combines with J gene TRBJ1-4, with D possibly matching TRBD1 (5 bases). This CDR3 has 15 residues. V was cut by 1 base and J by 8 bases, with 14 bases left in between. CDR1 is SGHAT and CDR2 is FQNNGV in the germline V gene. The CDR3 sequence is CASSLGLAEGEKLFF. CDR3 bases: TGTGCCAGCAGCTTAGGGCTCGCCGAGGGGGAAAAACTGTTTTTT.

The chain carries TRBV20-1 and TRBJ2-3; the D gene could be TRBD1 or TRBD2 (5 bases each). Trimming stripped 3 bases from V and 0 bases from J, with 16 bases between. The germline V gene encodes CDR1 DFQATT and CDR2 SNEGSKA (reference sequence). The CDR3 is 16 amino acids. The CDR3 loop reads CSASPFRGTSTDTQYF. The CDR3 DNA follows: TGCAGTGCTAGCCCCTTTCGGGGCACTAGCACAGATACGCAGTATTTT.

The chain carries TRBV20-1 and TRBJ1-2; 7 bases line up with TRBD1. V trimming: 6 bases; J trimming: 4 bases; junction bases outside the gene matches: 11. Looked up from germline, CDR1 is DFQATT and CDR2 is SNEGSKA (reference sequence). The CDR3 sequence is 14 residues long. The CDR3 region is CSARTGENVYGYTF. The CDR3 DNA sequence: TGCAGTGCGAGGACAGGAGAAAATGTCTATGGCTACACCTTC.

Turning to this clonotype: This clone may be a read error of a much larger clone one base away. This chain links TRBV9 with TRBJ2-6, with D unclear. V was cut by 0 bases and J by 3 bases, with 7 bases left in between. Germline CDR1 and CDR2: SGDLS and YYNGEE. The CDR3 totals 15 residues. In DNA form, the CDR3 reads TGTGCCAGCAGCGTAGTTGGGGATGGGGCCAACGTCCTGACTTTC. It yields the protein CASSVVGDGANVLTF.

The chain recombines TRBV27 with TRBJ1-2; D is undetermined. The germline V gene encodes CDR1 MNHEY and CDR2 SMNVEV (reference sequence). The CDR3 has 12 residues. V was trimmed by 6 bases and J by 7 bases, leaving 12 bases between them. CDR3 bases: TGTGCCAGCAGACGCATTACAGCTGGCTACACCTTC. This sequence encodes CASRRITAGYTF.

This clonotype has ten or more counts. This chain links TRBV29-1 with TRBJ2-5; 7 nucleotides match TRBD1. Germline CDR1 and CDR2: SQVTM and ANQGSEA. Trimming removed 4 bases from V and 5 bases from J; junction bases left unmatched: 16. CDR3 length: 16 amino acids. CDR3 sequence reads: CSVGSTETGLGETQYF. Here the CDR3 DNA reads TGCAGCGTTGGTTCTACTGAGACAGGGCTAGGGGAGACCCAGTACTTC. Full variable domain (outside the CDR3, taken from reference TRBV29-1 and TRBJ2-5): SAVISQKPSRDICQRGTSLTIQCQVDSQVTMMFWYRQQPGQSLTLIATANQGSEATYESGFVIDKFPISRPNLTFSTLTVSNMSPEDSSIYLCSVGSTETGLGETQYFGPGTRLLVL.

This clonotype was recorded a few times. The V and J genes are TRBV5-5 and TRBJ1-5; 8 nucleotides agree with TRBD1. With V trimmed by 2 bases and J by 8 bases, 6 bases remained unmatched. The CDR3 extends over 14 amino acids. Germline lookup yields CDR1 SGHKS and CDR2 YYEKEE (reference sequence). CDR3 sequence (DNA): TGTGCCAGCAGCTTAAGGACAGGGCGAGAGCCCCAGCATTTT. Amino acid sequence: CASSLRTGREPQHF.

This chain connects TRBV2 to TRBJ1-5; D might be TRBD1 (5 bases). Trimming took 7 bases from V and 3 from J, leaving 16 bases between them. The V gene's germline CDR1 is SNHLY and CDR2 FYNNEI. CDR3 length equals 15 residues. As DNA, the CDR3 is TGTGCCAGCACCCCAATATCAGGGACCAATCAGCCCCAGCATTTT. It codes for CASTPISGTNQPQHF. The full variable domain, rest sourced from reference TRBV2 and TRBJ1-5, is EPEVTQTPSHQVTQMGQEVILRCVPISNHLYFYWYRQILGQKVEFLVSFYNNEISEKSEIFDDQFSVERPDGSNFTLKIRSTKLEDSAMYFCASTPISGTNQPQHFGDGTRLSIL.

This clonotype was counted many times. The chain links TRBV20-1 to TRBJ2-5, with TRBD2 as a possible D gene (5 bases). Per the germline V gene, CDR1 is DFQATT and CDR2 is SNEGSKA (reference sequence). Between the trimmed V and J ends, which lost 4 bases and 9 bases, there was a span of 18 bases. The CDR3 is 13 residues long. The CDR3 nucleotides read TGCAGTGCTAACGTCCGAGGGCGTTCGGCCCAGTACTTC. Its protein product is CSANVRGRSAQYF.

There are a few counts of this clonotype. The V and J genes are TRBV18 and TRBJ1-4; no clear D gene. CDR3 length equals 14 residues. With 2 bases removed from V and 3 bases from J, the gap between germline ends came to 7 bases. Germline loops: CDR1 KGHSH, CDR2 LQKENI. CDR3 sequence reads: CASSPTDPNEKLFF. Here the CDR3 DNA reads TGTGCCAGCTCACCAACAGATCCTAATGAAAAACTGTTTTTT.

The V and J genes are TRBV29-1 and TRBJ1-1, with 9 bases aligning to TRBD1. CDR3 length: 14 residues. Germline CDR1 and CDR2: SQVTM and ANQGSEA. Trimming cost V 4 bases and J 11 bases; bases outside gene matches: 14. The CDR3 sequence: CSVGGDRVSRAAFF. CDR3 bases: TGCAGCGTTGGAGGGGACAGGGTATCTAGGGCGGCTTTCTTT.

This clonotype was seen a handful of times. The V call is TRBV14, the J call TRBJ2-5; D is ambiguous. CDR3 size: 11 residues. The V end was cut by 3 bases, the J end by 5 bases, with 4 bases between. The V gene's germline CDR1 is SGHDN and CDR2 FVKESK. The CDR3: CASSHFETQYF. CDR3 DNA: TGTGCCAGCAGCCACTTTGAGACCCAGTACTTC.

This clonotype occurred a few times. V is TRBV13 and J is TRBJ2-7, with 9 positions matching TRBD2. This CDR3 is 14 amino acids long. Germline CDR1 and CDR2: PRHDT and FYEKMQ (reference sequence). J was trimmed by 3 bases and V by 5 bases; bases with no gene match: 5. The CDR3 DNA sequence: TGTGCCAGCAGCCTCTCTAGCGGGGTCTACGAGCAGTACTTC. This encodes CASSLSSGVYEQYF.

This clonotype was counted ten times or more. The gene calls are TRBV27 and TRBJ1-1, with D perhaps TRBD1 (5 bases). This CDR3 is 12 amino acids long. The germline gives CDR1 MNHEY, CDR2 SMNVEV (reference sequence). The V end lost 9 bases, the J end lost 1 base, and 9 bases lay between the germline ends. The CDR3 sequence is CASRTPNTEAFF. Here the CDR3 DNA reads TGTGCCAGTCGGACACCGAACACTGAAGCTTTCTTT.

This clonotype was recorded a few times. In nucleotides, the CDR3 is TGTGCCTGGAGTGTATTATCAGGGACCACCATATATTTT. This translates into CAWSVLSGTTIYF. The rearrangement joins TRBV30 to TRBJ1-3, with a tentative D call TRBD1 (5 bases). V lost 0 bases, J lost 9 bases, and 12 bases lay in between. Germline V gene sequence: CDR1 GTSNPN, CDR2 SVGIG (reference sequence). This CDR3 contains 13 residues.

For this clonotype: Just one base apart from a much larger clone, this may be a read error. V gene TRBV24-1 combines with J gene TRBJ2-5; D may be TRBD2 (5 bases). The CDR3 has 15 amino acids. Germline lookup yields CDR1 KGHDR and CDR2 SFDVKD. CDR3 sequence: CATSDLGENQGTQYF. CDR3 in DNA: TGTGCCACCAGTGATTTGGGGGAGAACCAAGGGACCCAGTACTTC.

This clonotype came up a few times. The J gene is TRBJ2-7, the V gene TRBV6-1; D tentatively reads TRBD1 or TRBD2 (5 bases each). Germline loops: CDR1 MNHNS, CDR2 SASEGT. V was trimmed by 6 bases and J by 5 bases, leaving 14 bases between them. The length of the CDR3 is 13 residues. The CDR3 DNA follows: TGTGCCAGCAGGACCGGGACCGGGGACGAGCAGTACTTC. Amino acid sequence: CASRTGTGDEQYF.

The chain links TRBV10-3 to TRBJ1-3, with 7 bases matching TRBD1. From germline, CDR1 is ENHRY and CDR2 SYGVKD. Unmatched junction bases numbered 2, after V lost 2 bases and J lost 4 bases. The CDR3 is 14 residues long. CDR3 in amino acids: CAISEQGGGNTIYF. The CDR3 DNA follows: TGTGCCATCAGTGAGCAGGGGGGAGGAAACACCATATATTTT.

This clonotype was observed a handful of times. DNA of the CDR3: TGTGCCAGCAGCTTATCCGGGGCCCCTGGTGAGGAGACCCAGTACTTC. Translated, it gives CASSLSGAPGEETQYF. The rearrangement uses TRBV7-9 and TRBJ2-5, with D perhaps given as TRBD1 or TRBD2 (5 bases each). The V gene's germline CDR1 is SEHNR and CDR2 FQNEAQ (reference sequence). The CDR3 length is 16 residues. V lost 2 bases to trimming and J lost 5 bases, with 18 bases between them.

This clonotype was counted at least ten times. The chain combines TRBV28 with TRBJ1-2, with D unclear. CDR1 is MDHEN, CDR2 SYDVKM, per germline. V was pared by 3 bases and J by 2 bases, with 13 bases between. The CDR3 loop spans 15 amino acids. The CDR3 nucleotides are TGTGCCAGCAGTTTCTCCGGGGATTCAAACTATGGCTACACCTTC. Its translation: CASSFSGDSNYGYTF.

This clonotype was seen ten or more times. The genes are TRBV28 and TRBJ2-2; a weak D match, TRBD1 (6 bases). CDR1 is MDHEN and CDR2 is SYDVKM in the germline V gene. V gave up 8 bases and J gave up 5 bases, with 9 bases separating them. CDR3 length: 12 amino acids. The CDR3 nucleotides read TGTGCCAGCCGCCAGGGGACCGGGGAGCTGTTTTTT. Translating it yields CASRQGTGELFF.

The rearrangement uses TRBV29-1 and TRBJ2-7; 9 bases match TRBD2. V was clipped by 3 bases and J by 2 bases; unmatched bases: 8. This CDR3 region has 15 residues. Germline V gene lookup returns CDR1 SQVTM and CDR2 ANQGSEA. The CDR3, as DNA: TGCAGCGTTGATTTGCTGAGCGGGAGGACCTACGAGCAGTACTTC. This gives the protein CSVDLLSGRTYEQYF.

The chain is built from TRBV6-2 or TRBV6-3 and TRBJ1-1; D gene unclear. Germline assignment: CDR1 MNHEY and CDR2 SVGEGT. Trimming removed 8 bases from V and 8 bases from J, with 18 bases in between. The CDR3 is made up of 13 amino acids. The CDR3 spells CASLSVSASEAFF. CDR3 coding DNA: TGTGCCAGCTTGTCAGTTTCAGCTTCGGAAGCTTTCTTT.

This clonotype was seen repeatedly, ten times or more. This chain joins TRBV12-3 or TRBV12-4 and TRBJ1-4, with 8 bases that match TRBD1. The CDR3 has 16 amino acids. The V gene end was trimmed by 5 bases and the J gene end by 7 bases; junction bases not matched to a gene: 12. The chain's CDR3 is CASSPYQGALGEKLFF. CDR3 bases: TGTGCCAGCAGTCCGTACCAGGGGGCGCTGGGTGAAAAACTGTTTTTT.

Notes on this clonotype: This clone may be a read error of a much larger clone one base away. J is TRBJ1-2 and V is TRBV6-2 or TRBV6-3; no reliable D call. This CDR3 region has 11 residues. Germline CDR1 reads MNHEY; CDR2 reads SVGEGT. The CDR3 DNA follows: TGTGAAGCGCGGGGATTGAATTGCTACACCTTC. It codes for CEARGLNCYTF.

The chain has TRBV24-1 and TRBJ1-1; 9 bases map to TRBD1. CDR3 length equals 15 residues. Germline loops: CDR1 KGHDR, CDR2 SFDVKD. V lost 4 bases and J lost 8; bases outside the gene matches: 10. CDR3 protein: CATSDSPEGQGEAFF. The CDR3, as DNA: TGTGCCACCAGTGACTCGCCCGAGGGACAGGGAGAAGCTTTCTTT.